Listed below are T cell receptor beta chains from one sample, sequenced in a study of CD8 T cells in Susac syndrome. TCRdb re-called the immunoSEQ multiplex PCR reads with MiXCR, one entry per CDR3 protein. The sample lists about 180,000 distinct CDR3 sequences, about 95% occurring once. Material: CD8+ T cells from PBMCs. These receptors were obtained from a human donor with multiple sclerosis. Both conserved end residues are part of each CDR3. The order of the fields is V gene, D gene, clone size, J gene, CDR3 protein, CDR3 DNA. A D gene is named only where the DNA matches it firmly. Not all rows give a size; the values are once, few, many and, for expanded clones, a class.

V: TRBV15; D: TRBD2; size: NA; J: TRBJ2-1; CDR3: CATSRVIAGVGEQFF; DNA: TGTGCCACCAGCAGAGTCATAGCGGGGGTAGGTGAGCAGTTCTTC
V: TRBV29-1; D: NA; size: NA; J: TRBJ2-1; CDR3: CSVGPRGNEQFF; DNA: TGCAGCGTTGGACCCCGGGGTAATGAGCAGTTCTTC
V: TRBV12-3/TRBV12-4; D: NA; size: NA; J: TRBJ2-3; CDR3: CASSGIVSTDTQYF; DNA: TGTGCCAGCAGTGGTATCGTTAGCACAGATACGCAGTATTTT
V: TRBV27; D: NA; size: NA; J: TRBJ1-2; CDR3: CASSPAGGYGYTF; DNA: TGTGCCAGCAGCCCGGCGGGGGGCTATGGCTACACCTTC
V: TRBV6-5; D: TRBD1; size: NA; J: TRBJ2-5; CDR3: CASSYSGGGETQYF; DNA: TGTGCCAGCAGTTACTCAGGGGGCGGGGAGACCCAGTACTTC
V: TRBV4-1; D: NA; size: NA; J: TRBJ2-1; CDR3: CASSPQDSGSYNEQFF; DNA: TGCGCCAGCAGCCCTCAAGACAGCGGCTCCTACAATGAGCAGTTCTTC
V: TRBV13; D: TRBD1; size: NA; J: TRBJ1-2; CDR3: CASSLRTGVGYTF; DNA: TGTGCCAGCAGCCTCCGGACAGGGGTCGGCTACACCTTC
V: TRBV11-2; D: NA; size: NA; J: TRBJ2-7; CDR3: CASSFVGSDYEQYF; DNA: TGTGCCAGCAGCTTCGTCGGGTCCGACTACGAGCAGTACTTC
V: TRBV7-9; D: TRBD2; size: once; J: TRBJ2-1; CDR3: CASSSIAGYNEQFF; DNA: TGTGCCAGCAGCTCTATAGCGGGGTACAATGAGCAGTTCTTC
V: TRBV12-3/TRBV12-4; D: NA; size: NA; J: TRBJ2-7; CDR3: CASSRDREQYF; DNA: TGTGCCAGCAGCCGGGACCGCGAGCAGTACTTC
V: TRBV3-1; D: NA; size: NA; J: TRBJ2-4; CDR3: CASSQDADKGTAKNIQYF; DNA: TGTGCCAGCAGCCAAGATGCCGATAAAGGGACAGCCAAAAACATTCAGTACTTC
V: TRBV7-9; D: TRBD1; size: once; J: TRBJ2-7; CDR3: CASSTMTGRDVPEQYF; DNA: TGTGCCAGCAGCACCATGACAGGGCGAGATGTTCCCGAGCAGTACTTC
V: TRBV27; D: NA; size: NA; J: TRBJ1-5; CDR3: CASSFPGRPQHF; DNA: TGTGCCAGCAGTTTTCCGGGAAGGCCCCAGCATTTT
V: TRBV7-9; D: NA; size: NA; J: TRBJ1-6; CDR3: CASSLARRDSPLHF; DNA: TGTGCCAGCAGCTTAGCGCGCAGGGATTCACCCCTCCACTTT
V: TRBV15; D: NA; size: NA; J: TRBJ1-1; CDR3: CATSRDSGTEAFF; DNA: TGTGCCACCAGCAGAGATTCTGGCACTGAAGCTTTCTTT
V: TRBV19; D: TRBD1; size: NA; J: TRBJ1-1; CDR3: CASSITGDKNTEAFF; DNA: TGTGCCAGTAGTATAACAGGGGACAAGAACACTGAAGCTTTCTTT
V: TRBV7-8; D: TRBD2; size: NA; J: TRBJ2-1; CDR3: CASSLIAGVMNEQFF; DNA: TGTGCCAGCAGCTTGATAGCGGGGGTGATGAATGAGCAGTTCTTC
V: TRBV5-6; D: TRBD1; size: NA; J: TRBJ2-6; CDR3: CASRTGYGANVLTF; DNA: TGTGCCAGCAGGACAGGGTACGGGGCCAACGTCCTGACTTTC
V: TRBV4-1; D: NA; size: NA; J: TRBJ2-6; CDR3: CASSQDGVVLTF; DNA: TGCGCCAGCAGCCAAGACGGGGTCGTCCTGACTTTC
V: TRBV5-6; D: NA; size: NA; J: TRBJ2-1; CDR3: CASSFDQYNEQFF; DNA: TGTGCCAGCAGCTTTGACCAATACAATGAGCAGTTCTTC
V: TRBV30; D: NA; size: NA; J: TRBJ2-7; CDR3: CACDRLKSPERGLFYEQYF; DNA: TGTGCCTGTGATCGTCTCAAGAGTCCTGAGAGGGGCCTCTTCTACGAGCAGTACTTC
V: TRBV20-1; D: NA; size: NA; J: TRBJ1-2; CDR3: CSARELRASNYGYTF; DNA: TGCAGTGCTAGAGAGTTGAGGGCTTCTAACTATGGCTACACCTTC
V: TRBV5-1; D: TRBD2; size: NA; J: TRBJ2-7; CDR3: CASGTTWSYEQYF; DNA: TGCGCCAGCGGGACTACCTGGTCCTACGAGCAGTACTTC
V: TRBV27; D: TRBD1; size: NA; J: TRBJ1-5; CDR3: CASSLGTGYNQPQHF; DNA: TGTGCCAGCAGTTTAGGGACAGGGTACAATCAGCCCCAGCATTTT
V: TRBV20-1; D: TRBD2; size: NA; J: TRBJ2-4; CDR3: CSARGDYLAKNIQYF; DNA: TGCAGTGCTAGGGGGGACTATCTAGCCAAAAACATTCAGTACTTC
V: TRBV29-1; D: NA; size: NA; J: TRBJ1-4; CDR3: CSVSWGIEKLFF; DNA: TGCAGCGTTTCTTGGGGAATTGAAAAACTGTTTTTT
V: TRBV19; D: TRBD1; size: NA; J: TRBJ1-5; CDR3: CASSHLGQGPGNQPQHF; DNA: TGTGCCAGTAGTCACTTGGGACAGGGGCCGGGGAATCAGCCCCAGCATTTT